This paragraph covers one TCR beta chain sequence. The data were taken from a study of blood T cell repertoires in COVID-19. Whole-study context: The analysed material was cDNA or gDNA that came from T cells, B-cell-depleted T cells, or PBMCs.

Study processing details: How many nucleated cells were present was estimated from reference gene primer amplification. The protocol was immunoSEQ multiplex PCR, while the TCRdb copy is restricted to in-frame clones and leaves out a portion. V and J calls and clone size are as listed in that table; D and trimming were resolved from the DNA. Of about 190,000 clones listed, 60% to 85% are singletons. V was pared by 4 bases and J by 6 bases, with 10 bases between. The CDR3 runs 13 residues. Germline V gives CDR1 SEHNR, CDR2 FQNEAQ (reference sequence). This chain connects TRBV7-9 to TRBJ2-1; D remains ambiguous. The TCR sequence derives from a man in his 60s with active or convalescent COVID-19. Sequences were obtained from peripheral blood. The CDR3 DNA is TGTGCCAGCAGCTCCCCTAGTAGCAATGAGCAGTTCTTC. The encoded protein is CASSSPSSNEQFF.